This T cell receptor beta chain was retrieved from a study of cytomegalovirus exposure and HLA in healthy donors. Study conclusions and caveats: Immune exposure information comprised only CMV serostatus.

Among the donors, all were healthy bone marrow donors. From germline, CDR1 is MNHEY and CDR2 SVGAGI. V lost 0 bases and J lost 3, with 12 bases in between. This CDR3 spans 15 amino acids. 60 Vbeta and 13 Jbeta primers were used in PCR. Data came from immunoSEQ multiplex PCR; TCRdb stores just in-frame clones and leaves some out. The sample lists 150,000 to 200,000 clones; around 83% were seen once. With respect to this clone: Its antigen remains unidentified.

This receptor was identified in a man aged 40-49 years in good health and CMV-seropositive. Sequences were obtained from PBMCs. The chain is built from TRBV6-5 and TRBJ2-7, with a weak D call TRBD2 (5 bases). CDR3 coding DNA: TGTGCCAGCAGTTACTCTAAGACGGGAAACTACGAGCAGTACTTC. It encodes CASSYSKTGNYEQYF.